This is a list of T cell receptor beta chains from one sample in a study of CD8+ T cells in alopecia areata. Only in-frame clones appear in the TCRdb table, and some are missing; sequencing was by immunoSEQ multiplex PCR. There are 30,000 to 45,000 clones in the sample; roughly half occur only once, and under 2% lies in the top ten. Sequences were obtained from CD4+ Tregs sorted from blood. Every receptor here comes from a human donor with alopecia areata. Each CDR3 is given with its conserved first and last residue. The D gene is left open where the match is weak. A clone size is listed for some rows: how often the clone was seen (once, few, many), or a class if it is expanded.

clone_size,d_call,v_call,j_call,cdr3_nt,cdr3_aa
-,-,TRBV7-3,TRBJ2-2,TGTGCCAGCAGCCCTCCAAAAACCGGGGAGCTGTTTTTT,CASSPPKTGELFF
-,-,TRBV5-4,TRBJ1-3,TGTGCCAGCAGCTTTCAGCAGGGTGCTGGAAACACCATATATTTT,CASSFQQGAGNTIYF
few,-,TRBV18,TRBJ2-7,TGTGCCAGCTCACCACTTGGATCCGGCTGGGAGCAGTACTTC,CASSPLGSGWEQYF
-,-,TRBV5-1,TRBJ1-2,TGCGCCACCTCGAGCGGGGGTGGCTACACCTTC,CATSSGGGYTF
-,-,TRBV4-1,TRBJ2-1,TGCGCCAGCAGCCAAGTGGCGGCGGGACCTAGCTCCTACAATGAGCAGTTCTTC,CASSQVAAGPSSYNEQFF
-,-,TRBV28,TRBJ2-1,TGTGTCAGCAGTTTATCAACGGGCTACCTTAATGAGCAGTTCTTC,CVSSLSTGYLNEQFF
few,-,TRBV6-6,TRBJ2-4,TGTGCCAGCAGCCCCCGTGACATTCAGTACTTC,CASSPRDIQYF
-,TRBD1,TRBV29-1,TRBJ2-2,TGCAGCGTCATCCAGGGGGCGGCCGGGGAGCTGTTTTTT,CSVIQGAAGELFF
few,-,TRBV5-1,TRBJ2-5,TGCGCCAGCAGATCCCCAGGTACAGGTCGCCAAGAGACCCAGTACTTC,CASRSPGTGRQETQYF
once,-,TRBV5-4,TRBJ2-1,TGTGCCAGCAGCTTGGCCCCTAGGGATGAGCAGTTCTTC,CASSLAPRDEQFF
-,TRBD2,TRBV6-6,TRBJ2-7,TGTGCCAGCAGTTACTCGAGACCTAGCGGGGGAGGGGAGCAGTACTTC,CASSYSRPSGGGEQYF
-,-,TRBV27,TRBJ1-2,TGTGCCAGCAGTTTCCAGGGCGGGGGTAACTATGGCTACACCTTC,CASSFQGGGNYGYTF
few,-,TRBV5-1,TRBJ2-2,TGCGCCAGCAGCACCCGGGACTCGCGCACCGGGGAGCTGTTTTTT,CASSTRDSRTGELFF
once,TRBD1,TRBV11-2,TRBJ1-6,TGTGCCAGCAGCTTAAGGGACAGGGTCCATTCACCCCTCCACTTT,CASSLRDRVHSPLHF
-,TRBD1,TRBV4-1,TRBJ1-3,TGCGCCAGCAGCCAAGATCGTACAGGGGGCAGCTCTGGAAACACCATATATTTT,CASSQDRTGGSSGNTIYF
-,-,TRBV7-9,TRBJ2-1,TGTGCCAGCAGCCCCCACGCGGGGTACAATGAGCAGTTCTTC,CASSPHAGYNEQFF
-,TRBD1,TRBV19,TRBJ1-5,TGTGCCAGTAGTGCCCGGACAGGGATTAGCAATCAGCCCCAGCATTTT,CASSARTGISNQPQHF
-,-,TRBV29-1,TRBJ1-4,TGCAGCGTTGGACGCCGGGAAAAACTGTTTTTT,CSVGRREKLFF
-,-,TRBV29-1,TRBJ2-7,TGCAGCGTTGGGGGCCGGGACACATACTACGAGCAGTACTTC,CSVGGRDTYYEQYF
-,TRBD2,TRBV11-3,TRBJ2-2,TGTGCCAGCAGCTTAGTAGCGGGTTCCGGGGAGCTGTTTTTT,CASSLVAGSGELFF
-,TRBD2,TRBV9,TRBJ2-1,TGTGCCAGCAGCGCCGGGACTAGCGGTACAGACAATGAGCAGTTCTTC,CASSAGTSGTDNEQFF
-,-,TRBV5-1,TRBJ2-7,TGCGCCAGCAGCTGGGGATTTGGATTGACCTACGAGCAGTACTTC,CASSWGFGLTYEQYF
few,TRBD2,TRBV7-3,TRBJ2-1,TGTGCCAGCAGCCCAAAGGGGCCTACTAGCGGCTTCTACAATGAGCAGTTCTTC,CASSPKGPTSGFYNEQFF
few,TRBD1,TRBV7-9,TRBJ1-1,TGTGCCAGCAGCTCTAGACAGGGGGGCACTGAAGCTTTCTTT,CASSSRQGGTEAFF
few,-,TRBV5-1,TRBJ1-6,TGCGCCAGCAGCGTAGTATTCGGGGTTAGTAATTCACCCCTCCACTTT,CASSVVFGVSNSPLHF
-,-,TRBV5-8,TRBJ1-2,TGTGCCAGCAGCTTAAGCAGGGCTGCCGGCTACACCTTC,CASSLSRAAGYTF
once,-,TRBV29-1,TRBJ2-1,TGCAGCGTTGCCTTAAATGAGCAGTTCTTC,CSVALNEQFF
-,TRBD2,TRBV2,TRBJ2-7,TGTGCCAGCAGACGGCTGCCGGGACTAGCGATAAGCGAGCAGTACTTC,CASRRLPGLAISEQYF
few,TRBD2,TRBV7-9,TRBJ2-4,TGTGCCAGCAGCTTAAGAGAGCGGGGCCCGATCGGGGCCAAAAACATTCAGTACTTC,CASSLRERGPIGAKNIQYF
-,-,TRBV7-9,TRBJ1-2,TGTGCCAGCAGCTTAGCCAGCGGTGATGGCTACACCTTC,CASSLASGDGYTF
-,TRBD1,TRBV7-9,TRBJ2-3,TGTGCCAGCAGCCCGGACAGGCTCACAGATACGCAGTATTTT,CASSPDRLTDTQYF
-,-,TRBV6-5,TRBJ2-2,TGTGCCAGCAGGATTTTGGGATACACCGGGGAGCTGTTTTTT,CASRILGYTGELFF
few,TRBD1,TRBV7-2,TRBJ1-2,TGTGCCAGCAGCTCGTATCCAGGGGGCTATGGCTACACCTTC,CASSSYPGGYGYTF
once,-,TRBV30,TRBJ2-2,TGTGCCTGGAGTACAACCGGGGGCAACGGGGAGCTGTTTTTT,CAWSTTGGNGELFF
-,TRBD2,TRBV30,TRBJ2-1,TGTGCCTGGAGTGTCGCAACGGGACTAGCCGAAGAGCAGTTCTTC,CAWSVATGLAEEQFF
few,TRBD1,TRBV6-6,TRBJ2-7,TGTGCCAGCAAAGGGGACAGACGCTACGAGCAGTACTTC,CASKGDRRYEQYF
-,-,TRBV5-4,TRBJ2-5,TGTGCCAGCAGCTTAGGAGGCGGAATCCAAGAGACCCAGTACTTC,CASSLGGGIQETQYF
-,-,TRBV7-9,TRBJ2-5,TGTGCCAGCAGCTTAGGGGACCGCCTGTACTTC,CASSLGDRLYF
-,-,TRBV29-1,TRBJ1-2,TGCAGCGTTGAAATGGGGAGCAAGGATGGCTACACCTTC,CSVEMGSKDGYTF
once,TRBD1,TRBV7-3,TRBJ1-1,TGTGCCAGCAGCTCGGGACAGGTCTTGGCTCGAGGAGCTTTCTTT,CASSSGQVLARGAFF
few,-,TRBV5-1,TRBJ2-3,TGCGCCAGCAGCTTGGAGTCAGGGCCGCAGTATTTT,CASSLESGPQYF
-,-,TRBV11-2,TRBJ1-2,TGTGCCAGCAGTAAAGAGGGCATTGGCTACACCTTC,CASSKEGIGYTF
-,-,TRBV9,TRBJ2-1,TGTGCCAGCACCATAGGACCGATCGTTGGCGATGAGCAGTTCTTC,CASTIGPIVGDEQFF
once,TRBD1,TRBV7-9,TRBJ1-6,TGTGCCAGCAGCTTAGAAGGACAGGGGGGATCACCCCTCCACTTT,CASSLEGQGGSPLHF
-,-,TRBV4-3,TRBJ1-1,TGCGCCAGCAGCCTCGGGTTCTACACTGAAGCCTTCTTT,CASSLGFYTEAFF
few,-,TRBV7-2,TRBJ2-5,TGTGCCAGCAGCTTAGTGGGGGGGGCGTTTGAGACCCAGTACTTC,CASSLVGGAFETQYF
-,TRBD2,TRBV5-1,TRBJ2-5,TGCGCCAGCAGCCCCACGGGCGGGGGAGAGACCCAGTACTTC,CASSPTGGGETQYF
-,-,TRBV9,TRBJ1-3,TGTGCCAGCAGCCCTCGACTGGGAACTGGAAACACCATATATTTT,CASSPRLGTGNTIYF
few,-,TRBV4-1,TRBJ2-6,TGCGCCAGCAGCCAAGATCCCCCCACCAGCTCTGGGGCCAACGTCCTGACTTTC,CASSQDPPTSSGANVLTF
-,-,TRBV4-1,TRBJ2-2,TGCGCCAGCAGCCTGCGCGGGCAGCAGAACACCGGGGAGCTGTTTTTT,CASSLRGQQNTGELFF
-,TRBD1,TRBV6-5,TRBJ2-3,TGTGCCAGCAGTCCCTGGACAGGGAGGATGAATACGCAGTATTTT,CASSPWTGRMNTQYF
medium-sized,-,TRBV19,TRBJ2-1,TGTGCCAGTAGTATTCGGGAAGGTGGCTACAATGAGCAGTTCTTC,CASSIREGGYNEQFF
few,-,TRBV11-2,TRBJ2-2,TGTGCCAGCAGCTTTGAGGCCGGGGAGCTGTTTTTT,CASSFEAGELFF